Listed here are 29 T cell receptor beta chains from one sample, sequenced in a study of blood T cell repertoires in COVID-19. Data came from immunoSEQ multiplex PCR; TCRdb stores just in-frame clones and leaves some out. The sample has over 55,000 clones; under 95% are singletons. Sequencing was carried out using peripheral blood. The origin of the receptors is a human donor in a cohort sampled during active COVID-19.

V usage is TRBV24-1 and J usage is TRBJ1-2, with D possibly being TRBD1 (5 bases). The CDR3 totals 13 residues. Between the trimmed V and J ends, which lost 6 bases and 8 bases, there was a span of 15 bases. The V gene's germline CDR1 is KGHDR and CDR2 SFDVKD. The CDR3 region has the DNA TGTGCCACCAGTCGGGGGTCCGCTGGGGGCTACACCTTC. Translated, it gives CATSRGSAGGYTF.

The chain uses TRBV4-2 and TRBJ2-7; weak D call: TRBD2 (6 bases). V was cut by 0 bases and J by 0 bases, with 18 bases left in between. There are 18 residues in the CDR3. Germline CDR1 LGHNA, CDR2 YNFKEQ. The CDR3 bases are TGTGCCAGCAGCCAAGATTTTTCGAGGAGGGGCCTCTCCTACGAGCAGTACTTC. Translated: CASSQDFSRRGLSYEQYF.

The chain has TRBV11-2 and TRBJ2-7; 7 bases are shared with TRBD1. Trimming cost V 3 bases and J 7 bases; bases outside gene matches: 3. Germline V lookup: CDR1 SGHAT, CDR2 FQNNGV. This CDR3 contains 12 residues. The CDR3 DNA reads TGTGCCAGCAGCTTGACAGGGCGAGAGCAGTACTTC. Its protein is CASSLTGREQYF.

The V and J genes are TRBV9 and TRBJ1-2, with a weak D call TRBD1 (5 bases). Germline V CDR1 and CDR2: SGDLS, YYNGEE. The CDR3 extends over 16 amino acids. Trimming pared 2 bases from V and 2 bases from J, leaving 16 bases between. The CDR3 region is CASSVSPLTENYGYTF. CDR3 sequence (DNA): TGTGCCAGCAGCGTTTCCCCTTTGACAGAAAACTATGGCTACACCTTC. Looking up the rest from reference TRBV9 and TRBJ1-2 gives the full variable domain: DSGVTQTPKHLITATGQRVTLRCSPRSGDLSVYWYQQSLDQGLQFLIQYYNGEERAKGNILERFSAQQFPDLHSELNLSSLELGDSALYFCASSVSPLTENYGYTFGSGTRLTVV.

This clone was counted once. The rearrangement uses TRBV19 and TRBJ2-3; 8 nucleotides agree with TRBD2. The V and J ends lost 9 bases and 8 bases, in that order; junction bases with no gene match: 16. Germline values: CDR1 LNHDA, CDR2 SQIVND (reference sequence). The CDR3 totals 15 residues. CDR3 sequence: CASRLGTGGIPTQYF. The CDR3 DNA sequence: TGTGCCAGCCGGCTCGGGACGGGGGGGATACCTACGCAGTATTTT.

The chain recombines TRBV7-3 with TRBJ2-7, with D possibly matching TRBD1 (7 bases). V lost 5 bases and J lost 6, with 20 bases in between. This CDR3 has 15 residues. The germline CDR1 and CDR2 sequences are SGHTA and FQGTGA. CDR3 nucleotide sequence: TGTGCCAGCAGCCCCGCGGGACAGCCCTCTGCCGAGCAGTACTTC. Amino acid sequence: CASSPAGQPSAEQYF.

J is TRBJ1-5 and V is TRBV19; the D gene is possibly TRBD1 (5 bases). The germline gives CDR1 LNHDA, CDR2 SQIVND (reference sequence). The CDR3 spans 15 residues. Trimming shortened V by 6 bases and J by 1 base, and 13 bases separated the two germline ends. CDR3 bases: TGTGCCAGTAGCCCCCGGGGGAGCAGCAATCAGCCCCAGCATTTT. Protein sequence: CASSPRGSSNQPQHF.

The V gene is TRBV6-5, the J gene TRBJ1-1; tentative D call: TRBD1 (5 bases). Germline lookup yields CDR1 MNHEY and CDR2 SVGAGI. This CDR3 region has 15 residues. V was pared by 7 bases and J by 1 base, with 16 bases between. CDR3 nucleotide sequence: TGTGCCAGCACCATTTCGACAGCACCGAACACTGAAGCTTTCTTT. It yields the protein CASTISTAPNTEAFF.

This clone was observed a handful of times. The chain links TRBV4-1 to TRBJ1-2; 7 bases are shared with TRBD1. This CDR3 has 14 amino acids. From germline, CDR1 is MGHRA and CDR2 YSYEKL. V shed 2 bases, J shed 4 bases, and the junction held 4 bases outside the gene matches. The CDR3 bases are TGCGCCAGCAGCCAAACGGGACAGACCTATGGCTACACCTTC. It yields the protein CASSQTGQTYGYTF.

This chain links TRBV21-1 with TRBJ1-6; the table names TRBD1, a call not compared with the DNA. TRBV21-1 is a pseudogene locus. The CDR3 totals 16 residues. CDR3 DNA sequence: TGTGCCAGCAGCATTACAGGGAGCTCCTATAATTCACCCCTCCACTTT. Residues: CASSITGSSYNSPLHF.

This clone was detected once. The chain has TRBV5-4 and TRBJ1-1; D is ambiguous. Germline assignment: CDR1 SGHNT and CDR2 YYREEE (reference sequence). The CDR3 totals 13 residues. V lost 0 bases to trimming and J lost 6 bases, with 9 bases between them. DNA for the CDR3: TGTGCCAGCAGCTTGGCCCCTTGGCCTGAAGCTTTCTTT. Its translation is CASSLAPWPEAFF.

This chain uses TRBV2 with TRBJ1-5; perhaps TRBD1 as D (6 bases). With 5 bases removed from V and 4 bases from J, the gap between germline ends came to 15 bases. Germline CDR1 SNHLY, CDR2 FYNNEI. The CDR3 contains 15 residues. The CDR3 DNA reads TGTGCCAGCAGTTCATCGGGAGGGGGGAATCAGCCCCAGCATTTT. Its protein product is CASSSSGGGNQPQHF.

The table lists this clone with a few counts. The rearrangement uses TRBV30 and TRBJ1-2; 8 bases agree with TRBD1. The germline gives CDR1 GTSNPN, CDR2 SVGIG (reference sequence). This CDR3 is 13 amino acids long. Losses at the gene ends were 5 bases for V and 1 base for J; bases not matched to a gene: 3. Written as DNA, the CDR3 is TGTGCCTGGCAGGGGGCGGGTAACTATGGCTACACCTTC. This gives the protein CAWQGAGNYGYTF.

This chain uses TRBV28 with TRBJ1-2; D perhaps matches TRBD1 (6 bases). V was cut by 5 bases and J by 0 bases, with 13 bases left in between. The CDR3 totals 15 residues. Germline V gives CDR1 MDHEN, CDR2 SYDVKM. The DNA of the CDR3 is TGTGCCAGCAGTCGTATACAGGGTGCTAACTATGGCTACACCTTC. It is translated as CASSRIQGANYGYTF.

V gene TRBV6-1 combines with J gene TRBJ1-2; D might be TRBD1 (6 bases). The CDR3 loop spans 20 amino acids. Looked up from germline, CDR1 is MNHNS and CDR2 is SASEGT. Trimming removed 3 bases from V and 1 base from J, with 27 bases in between. The chain's CDR3 is CASSDPILGIRTDINYGYTF. The CDR3 region has the DNA TGTGCCAGCAGTGACCCCATCCTGGGCATCCGGACAGATATTAACTATGGCTACACCTTC.

V gene TRBV18 combines with J gene TRBJ2-7; 11 bases fit TRBD1. V shed 7 bases and J 5 bases; nucleotides not matched to a gene: 7. Germline assignment: CDR1 KGHSH and CDR2 LQKENI. The CDR3 runs 14 residues. In nucleotides, the CDR3 is TGTGCCAGCTTACCCGGGACAGGGGGGAACGAGCAGTACTTC. Protein sequence: CASLPGTGGNEQYF.

This clone showed up just once. This chain joins TRBV7-2 and TRBJ2-1, with 12 bases lining up with TRBD2. V shed 4 bases, J shed 2 bases, and the junction held 6 bases outside the gene matches. Germline-derived CDR1 and CDR2 are SGHTA and FQGNSA. CDR3 length: 17 residues. CDR3 residues: CASSSTLAGGTYNEQFF. For the CDR3, the DNA is TGTGCCAGCAGCTCTACGCTAGCGGGGGGGACCTACAATGAGCAGTTCTTC. Full variable domain (rest looked up from reference TRBV7-2 and TRBJ2-1): GAGVSQSPSNKVTEKGKDVELRCDPISGHTALYWYRQSLGQGLEFLIYFQGNSAPDKSGLPSDRFSAERTGGSVSTLTIQRTQQEDSAVYLCASSSTLAGGTYNEQFFGPGTRLTVL.

The chain employs TRBV5-1 and TRBJ2-5, with D perhaps TRBD1 (6 bases). The CDR3 covers 12 residues. CDR1 and CDR2 from the germline V gene are SGHRS and YFSETQ. V lost 2 bases and J lost 5, with 7 bases in between. The CDR3 reads CASSLQGETQYF. CDR3 DNA: TGCGCCAGCAGCTTACAGGGCGAGACCCAGTACTTC.

This chain links TRBV5-6 with TRBJ1-2, with D hard to call. Germline values: CDR1 SGHDT, CDR2 YYEEEE. Between the trimmed V and J ends, which lost 2 bases and 3 bases, there was a span of 20 bases. This CDR3 comprises 17 residues. The CDR3 region has the DNA TGTGCCAGCAGCTTTGACGGAAAGAGGTACATAGACTATGGCTACACCTTC. It codes for CASSFDGKRYIDYGYTF.

V and J are TRBV30 and TRBJ1-2; 8 bases map to TRBD1. The CDR3 loop spans 14 amino acids. J lost 2 bases, V lost 1 base, and 3 bases had no gene match. Germline assignment: CDR1 GTSNPN and CDR2 SVGIG (reference sequence). CDR3 DNA: TGTGCCTGGAGTGGACAGGGGACGAACTATGGCTACACCTTC. It codes for CAWSGQGTNYGYTF.

This chain connects TRBV7-2 to TRBJ1-1; D perhaps matches TRBD1 (6 bases). The length of the CDR3 is 14 residues. Germline V gene sequence: CDR1 SGHTA, CDR2 FQGNSA. With 5 bases removed from V and 4 bases from J, the gap between germline ends came to 14 bases. CDR3: CASSVTGFGTEAFF. CDR3 coding DNA: TGTGCCAGCAGCGTCACAGGGTTTGGCACTGAAGCTTTCTTT. Full variable domain (missing parts from reference TRBV7-2 and TRBJ1-1): GAGVSQSPSNKVTEKGKDVELRCDPISGHTALYWYRQSLGQGLEFLIYFQGNSAPDKSGLPSDRFSAERTGGSVSTLTIQRTQQEDSAVYLCASSVTGFGTEAFFGQGTRLTVV.

The CDR3 region is CASSHRTGRPEAFF. The DNA for the CDR3 is TGTGCCAGCAGTCACCGGACAGGGAGGCCTGAAGCTTTCTTT. V is TRBV27 and J is TRBJ1-1, with 8 nucleotides matching TRBD1. With V trimmed by 5 bases and J by 6 bases, 8 bases remained unmatched. CDR1 and CDR2 from the germline V gene are MNHEY and SMNVEV (reference sequence). The CDR3 length is 14 residues.

The J gene is TRBJ2-7, the V gene TRBV9; TRBD2 agrees at 10 bases. CDR1 and CDR2 from the germline V gene are SGDLS and YYNGEE. With V trimmed by 3 bases and J by 4 bases, 4 bases remained unmatched. The length of the CDR3 is 14 residues. Here the CDR3 reads CASSASGGKYEQYF. The CDR3 DNA follows: TGTGCCAGCAGCGCTAGCGGGGGCAAATACGAGCAGTACTTC. The full variable domain, with the rest looked up from reference TRBV9 and TRBJ2-7, is DSGVTQTPKHLITATGQRVTLRCSPRSGDLSVYWYQQSLDQGLQFLIQYYNGEERAKGNILERFSAQQFPDLHSELNLSSLELGDSALYFCASSASGGKYEQYFGPGTRLTVT.

The V gene is TRBV30, the J gene TRBJ1-5; D is perhaps TRBD1 (5 bases). The germline V and J ends were trimmed by 0 bases and 6 bases, with 6 bases remaining between them. The CDR3 is made up of 12 amino acids. Germline CDR1 GTSNPN, CDR2 SVGIG (reference sequence). Written as DNA, the CDR3 is TGTGCCTGGAGTGTAGGGGTTCAGCCCCAGCATTTT. Protein: CAWSVGVQPQHF.

The V and J genes are TRBV28 and TRBJ2-6, with D possibly matching TRBD2 (5 bases). The CDR3 totals 17 residues. Germline lookup yields CDR1 MDHEN and CDR2 SYDVKM. V was trimmed by 4 bases and J by 0 bases, leaving 13 bases between them. The chain's CDR3 is CASSSSTRSSGANVLTF. CDR3 DNA: TGTGCCAGCAGTTCCTCTACTAGGAGCTCTGGGGCCAACGTCCTGACTTTC.

V usage is TRBV6-6 and J usage is TRBJ1-1, with D perhaps TRBD1 (6 bases). Trimming cost V 4 bases and J 2 bases, with 14 bases left between them. The CDR3 covers 15 residues. The germline gives CDR1 MNHNY, CDR2 SVGAGI (reference sequence). In nucleotides, the CDR3 is TGTGCCAGCAGTTGGAGTCAACAGGGCAACACTGAAGCTTTCTTT. Encoded protein: CASSWSQQGNTEAFF.

The genes are TRBV27 and TRBJ2-3; TRBD2 matches at 13 bases. Germline CDR1 is MNHEY and CDR2 is SMNVEV (reference sequence). The CDR3 sequence is 17 residues long. Unmatched junction bases numbered 4, after V lost 3 bases and J lost 1 base. CDR3 region: CASSFTTSGGRTDTQYF. The CDR3, as DNA: TGTGCCAGCAGTTTCACGACTAGCGGGGGGCGCACAGATACGCAGTATTTT.

This rearrangement joins TRBV7-3 to TRBJ2-7; D is unclear. CDR3 length equals 13 residues. CDR1 is SGHTA, CDR2 FQGTGA, per germline. V was pared by 4 bases and J by 5 bases, with 12 bases between. The CDR3 protein is CASSYTERDEQYF. CDR3 DNA: TGTGCCAGCAGCTACACAGAACGCGACGAGCAGTACTTC.

The chain carries TRBV5-4 and TRBJ2-3; TRBD2 agrees at 7 bases. The CDR3 totals 15 residues. CDR1 is SGHNT and CDR2 is YYREEE in the germline V gene (reference sequence). The ends lost 0 bases at V and 6 bases at J; junction bases unmatched: 7. CDR3 region: CASSLGLAYPDTQYF. Written as DNA, the CDR3 is TGTGCCAGCAGCTTGGGACTAGCATATCCGGATACGCAGTATTTT. Full variable domain (rest looked up from reference TRBV5-4 and TRBJ2-3): ETGVTQSPTHLIKTRGQQVTLRCSSQSGHNTVSWYQQALGQGPQFIFQYYREEENGRGNFPPRFSGLQFPNYSSELNVNALELDDSALYLCASSLGLAYPDTQYFGPGTRLTVL.